These T cell receptor beta chains were read from a single sample in a study of blood T cell repertoires in COVID-19. The protocol was immunoSEQ multiplex PCR, while the TCRdb copy is restricted to in-frame clones and leaves out a portion. The sample lists about 220,000 clones; almost 90% were seen once. Material for sequencing was PBMCs or T cells enriched from blood (not recorded which). These TCRs come from a man aged 25 to 45 who had been exposed to COVID-19. Each CDR3 is given with its conserved first and last residue. Fields, in order: J gene, D gene, V gene, CDR3 DNA, CDR3 protein. The D gene is left open where the match is weak.

j_gene: TRBJ1-2
d_gene: TRBD1
v_gene: TRBV6-5
CDR3nt: TGTGCCAGCAGTTACTCTACAGGGGGATTTTTTGGCTACACCTTC
CDR3aa: CASSYSTGGFFGYTF

j_gene: TRBJ2-5
d_gene: TRBD1
v_gene: TRBV5-1
CDR3nt: TGCGCCAGCAGCCGTCAGCCGCCCGGACAGGGGCCCGCCGAGACCCAGTACTTC
CDR3aa: CASSRQPPGQGPAETQYF

j_gene: TRBJ1-5
d_gene: NA
v_gene: TRBV27
CDR3nt: TGTGCCAGCAGTTTTGGACAGACCAATCAGCCCCAGCATTTT
CDR3aa: CASSFGQTNQPQHF

j_gene: TRBJ1-6
d_gene: NA
v_gene: TRBV5-1
CDR3nt: TGCGCCAGCAGCTTGGAACAGAATAATTCACCCCTCCACTTT
CDR3aa: CASSLEQNNSPLHF

j_gene: TRBJ1-5
d_gene: NA
v_gene: TRBV6-6
CDR3nt: TGTGCCAGCAGCTACCGAGAAGCAGGGCAGCCCCAGCATTTT
CDR3aa: CASSYREAGQPQHF

j_gene: TRBJ2-2
d_gene: NA
v_gene: TRBV12-3/TRBV12-4
CDR3nt: TGTGCCAGCACCCGAGATACCGGGGAGCTGTTTTTT
CDR3aa: CASTRDTGELFF

j_gene: TRBJ1-2
d_gene: TRBD1
v_gene: TRBV3-1/TRBV3-2
CDR3nt: TGTGCCAGCAGCCACGGAGGGCTAACGACAGGGAATGGCTACACCTTC
CDR3aa: CASSHGGLTTGNGYTF

j_gene: TRBJ1-1
d_gene: NA
v_gene: TRBV5-1
CDR3nt: TGCGCCAGCAGCTTATCGGGGGTGGGGACTGAAGCTTTCTTT
CDR3aa: CASSLSGVGTEAFF

j_gene: TRBJ2-1
d_gene: TRBD2
v_gene: TRBV3-1/TRBV3-2
CDR3nt: TGTGCCAGCAGCCCTAGCGGGGGAAGAGAGGAGCAGTTCTTC
CDR3aa: CASSPSGGREEQFF

j_gene: TRBJ2-3
d_gene: NA
v_gene: TRBV5-1
CDR3nt: TGCGCCAGCAGCCAGGACTCGCCTTTCACAGATACGCAGTATTTT
CDR3aa: CASSQDSPFTDTQYF

j_gene: TRBJ1-1
d_gene: NA
v_gene: TRBV9
CDR3nt: TGTGCCAGCAGCAGACAACCCGGGGGGGCCACTGAAGCTTTCTTT
CDR3aa: CASSRQPGGATEAFF

j_gene: TRBJ2-3
d_gene: NA
v_gene: TRBV6-2/TRBV6-3
CDR3nt: TGTGCCAGCAGCCAAGTGTTAGCGAGCACAGATACGCAGTATTTT
CDR3aa: CASSQVLASTDTQYF

j_gene: TRBJ1-1
d_gene: NA
v_gene: TRBV9
CDR3nt: TGTGCCAGCAGCGTTTTACAGGCGATGAACACTGAAGCTTTCTTT
CDR3aa: CASSVLQAMNTEAFF

j_gene: TRBJ2-3
d_gene: TRBD2
v_gene: TRBV7-2
CDR3nt: TGTGCCAGCAGCTTGGTCCCGCGGGGGGGCCAGGCAGATACGCAGTATTTT
CDR3aa: CASSLVPRGGQADTQYF

j_gene: TRBJ2-2
d_gene: NA
v_gene: TRBV14
CDR3nt: TGTGCCAGCAGCAGGGGTCGCCTGAACACCGGGGAGCTGTTTTTT
CDR3aa: CASSRGRLNTGELFF

j_gene: TRBJ2-7
d_gene: NA
v_gene: TRBV14
CDR3nt: TGTGCCAGCAGCCAAGGGACAGTGAGCTCCTACGAGCAGTACTTC
CDR3aa: CASSQGTVSSYEQYF

j_gene: TRBJ1-4
d_gene: TRBD1
v_gene: TRBV2
CDR3nt: TGTGCCAGCAGTAGAGGACAGGCCGCAACTAATGAAAAACTGTTTTTT
CDR3aa: CASSRGQAATNEKLFF

j_gene: TRBJ1-3
d_gene: NA
v_gene: TRBV15
CDR3nt: TGTGCCACCAGCGTAACAGGTGGAAACACCATATATTTT
CDR3aa: CATSVTGGNTIYF

j_gene: TRBJ1-2
d_gene: TRBD1
v_gene: TRBV7-2
CDR3nt: TGTGCCAGCAGCCTCAGCAGGGGGGATAACTATGGCTACACCTTC
CDR3aa: CASSLSRGDNYGYTF

j_gene: TRBJ2-7
d_gene: NA
v_gene: TRBV14
CDR3nt: TGTGCCAGCAGCCAGAAGCAATCCTACGAGCAGTACTTC
CDR3aa: CASSQKQSYEQYF

j_gene: TRBJ2-7
d_gene: NA
v_gene: TRBV21-1
CDR3nt: TGTGCCAGCAGCCCGAGAGACAGGGAGTACGAGCAGTACTTC
CDR3aa: CASSPRDREYEQYF

j_gene: TRBJ2-3
d_gene: TRBD2
v_gene: TRBV5-5
CDR3nt: TGTGCCAGCAGCCGAACTACTAGCGGATGGGGGGGCACAGATACGCAGTATTTT
CDR3aa: CASSRTTSGWGGTDTQYF

j_gene: TRBJ1-6
d_gene: NA
v_gene: TRBV9
CDR3nt: TGTGCCAGCAGCGTAGGCGGGGTAGGAGCCTCACCCCTCCACTTT
CDR3aa: CASSVGGVGASPLHF

j_gene: TRBJ2-5
d_gene: TRBD1
v_gene: TRBV18
CDR3nt: TGTGCCAGCTCACCCCGGGACAGACAAGAGACCCAGTACTTC
CDR3aa: CASSPRDRQETQYF

j_gene: TRBJ2-1
d_gene: TRBD1
v_gene: TRBV6-5
CDR3nt: TGTGCCAGCTCCCAGGGGGACCTTTACAATGAGCAGTTCTTC
CDR3aa: CASSQGDLYNEQFF